This TCR beta chain is from a study of TIL therapy for anti-PD-1-resistant metastatic lung cancer. The time point was: pre-treatment sample, taken before nivolumab and TIL therapy. This was the immunoSEQ v3 assay. Produced via immunoSEQ multiplex PCR; TCRdb's table is partial and in-frame only. The repertoire has approximately 16,000 clones, 74% of them found once; the top ten carry 36%. CDR3 length equals 19 residues. Germline lookup yields CDR1 SGHDN and CDR2 FVKESK. The V gene end was trimmed by 1 base and the J gene end by 7 bases; junction bases not matched to a gene: 14. This clone was detected a few times.

This sample comprised blood, obtained at baseline. This sequence joins TRBV14 and TRBJ1-6, with 9 nucleotides matching TRBD1. The clonotype originates from a person aged 25 to 79 with non-small cell lung cancer. Written as DNA, the CDR3 is TGTGCCAGCAGCCAAGTAAACCTCCGGGACAGGGAAGGCAATTCACCCCTCCACTTT. Protein product: CASSQVNLRDREGNSPLHF. The full variable domain, rest sourced from reference TRBV14 and TRBJ1-6, is EAGVTQFPSHSVIEKGQTVTLRCDPISGHDNLYWYRRVMGKEIKFLLHFVKESKQDESGMPNNRFLAERTGGTYSTLKVQPAELEDSGVYFCASSQVNLRDREGNSPLHFGNGTRLTVT.